This T cell receptor (beta chain) is drawn from a study of OX40 agonist ivuxolimab in advanced cancers. Study-level background: Ivuxolimab was an agonistic, fully human IgG2 monoclonal antibody directed against OX40 (CD134), a costimulatory receptor. Prior anti-PD-1, anti-PD-L1 or anti-CTLA-4 therapy was permitted, and 40% of dose-escalation patients had received checkpoint inhibitors. Partial responses occurred in three dose-escalation patients: two with cutaneous melanoma and one with hepatocellular carcinoma. Peripheral TCRbeta sequencing aimed to test whether ivuxolimab altered TCR sequence diversity and caused clonal T-cell expansion. Intravenous ivuxolimab was administered to patients every 2 weeks at six dose levels: 0.01, 0.1, 0.3, 1.5, 3 and 10 mg/kg. Of the 52 patients in dose escalation, 19 had hepatocellular carcinoma, about 15 had melanoma, 9 had renal cell carcinoma and 9 had head and neck cancer. The monotherapy dose-escalation portion (N = 52 patients) of the phase I ivuxolimab trial is reported in the paper. The dose-escalation cohort was about 83% male with a mean age of approximately 60 years, ranging from roughly 23 to 80.

The trial excluded patients who had a history of autoimmune disease or were on systemic immunosuppression. Peripheral blood for TCR sequencing was drawn from every dose cohort at baseline, at cycle 4 day 1 and at cycle 7 day 1. The samples were taken from a phase I, first-in-human, multicenter, open-label dose-escalation trial of ivuxolimab. Adults with locally advanced or metastatic head and neck squamous cell, hepatocellular, melanoma or renal cell carcinoma were enrolled in the trial. CD4+ and CD8+ T cells were sorted separately from peripheral blood before TCR sequencing. Genomic DNA was extracted from sorted cells for sequencing of the TCRbeta CDR3 region. The immunoSEQ Assay was used to sequence the TCRbeta CDR3 regions. Held by TCRdb, this immuneACCESS table contains in-frame sequences only and omits some clones. Under half of the omission traces to an unresolved V gene where checked; the cause of the rest is unknown. The sample includes more than 65,000 clones, with around four fifths observed a single time. The biggest ten clones account for under 7% of the sample.

This clone was seen a handful of times. Its binding antigen is unknown. Qualities for individual bases were not recorded, and no much larger clone is one base off. What the work shows at the level of the full study, not this receptor alone: Antigen specificity was not determined for the clonally expanded peripheral T cells. Low levels of normalized T-cell clonal expansion were also seen in some patients who did not respond. In partial responders in the 0.1-3.0 mg/kg groups, normalized peripheral clonal expansion was found to be among the lowest, especially among CD8+ T cells. After ivuxolimab, expanded clones were on average more numerous among CD8+ T cells than among CD4+ T cells. At doses from 0.1 to 3.0 mg/kg, clonal expansion was seen in both CD4+ and CD8+ blood T cells between baseline and week 6.

Specimen: CD4+ or CD8+ T cells sorted from blood, collected in a trial of the OX40 agonist ivuxolimab. This receptor was taken from an adult with an advanced solid tumor such as melanoma, head and neck, liver or kidney cancer.

The bases read TGTGCCAGCAGCGTAGTAGGGCAGGGCTGGGGCAATGAGCAGTTCTTC. Translated, this is CASSVVGQGWGNEQFF. This chain is built from TRBV9 and TRBJ2-1, with TRBD1 tentatively as D gene (5 bases match). The germline V gene specifies SGDLS as CDR1 and YYNGEE as CDR2. The CDR3 runs 16 residues from the cysteine to the phenylalanine. The DNA shown is the 48-base CDR3, in frame from base 1. V is cut by 0 bases and J by 6 bases, and the space between the germline ends is 16 bases.